This TCR beta chain was identified in a study of blood T cell repertoires in COVID-19. Study-level background: Both acute and convalescent COVID-19 samples were obtained from the United States, Italy and Spain. The cDNA or gDNA used as material had been derived from T cells, B-cell-depleted T cells, or PBMCs.

V lost 4 bases and J 2 bases, leaving 23 bases between the germline ends. Germline CDR1 is SGHDN and CDR2 is FVKESK. The CDR3 sequence is 18 residues long. Per the study methods: Researchers report that nucleated cell counts were estimated from reference gene primer amplification. Clones were sequenced by immunoSEQ multiplex PCR, and TCRdb holds only the in-frame ones, with some missing. The V and J calls and clone size are taken from that table; D and trimming were inferred from the DNA. The table lists about 50,000 clones, 75% to 95% of them singletons. Sequences were obtained from peripheral blood. This TCR was recovered from a man in his fifties or sixties with active COVID-19. The rearrangement links TRBV14 to TRBJ1-2; the D is unclear. The DNA for the CDR3 is TGTGCCAGCAGCCGAACCTTTCCGAGGCGGGATCGGAACTATGGCTACACCTTC. Protein product: CASSRTFPRRDRNYGYTF.